Sequencing of this TCR beta chain was carried out in a study of shared clonotypes between healthy human individuals. With 4 bases clipped from V and 3 bases from J, the junction kept 8 bases outside the gene matches. The CDR3 has 17 amino acids. In germline, CDR1 is SGHRS, CDR2 YFSETQ. Whole-study results and caveats: Genetic and exposure-history diversity was limited by the few donors. Generation probabilities of non-shared clonotypes were lower (relative to those shared by all four donors).

With regard to this clone: The target antigen is unknown.

CD8 memory combined CD45RO+ cells with CCR7-negative CD45RA+ TemRA cells. TCRdb's table, derived via immunoSEQ multiplex PCR, lists solely in-frame clones and lacks some. The profile shows some 700,000 clones, around 90% of them singletons. This TCR came from a man aged 18 to 29 in good health. Some clones in this sample may be carry-over from other donors' samples. The sequenced sample consisted of memory CD8+ T cells from PBMCs. The sample's subset: CD45RO+ cells pooled with CCR7-negative TemRA cells. The genes are TRBV5-1 and TRBJ2-3, with 13 nucleotides matching TRBD2. The CDR3 DNA reads as TGCGCCAGCAGCGTTTACGGACTAGCGGGGGAAACAGATACGCAGTATTTT. Its protein product is CASSVYGLAGETDTQYF.